A selection of T cell receptor beta chains follows, all from one sample in a study of early T cells in non-severe SARS-CoV-2 infection. Each CDR3 protein is one row after TCRdb ran MiXCR on the 5' RACE reads. The sample records about 56,000 distinct CDR3 sequences, about 15% being singletons. The sample here was whole blood, taken at baseline. These receptors were obtained from an adult who was a healthcare worker with PCR-confirmed SARS-CoV-2 infection or an uninfected control (not recorded which). CDR3s include the opening cysteine and the closing phenylalanine or tryptophan. A D gene is named only where the DNA matches it firmly. Size is stated for part of the rows, as once, few or many counts, or as a class when the clone is expanded.

V	D	J	size	DNA	CDR3
TRBV20-1	NA	TRBJ1-1	many	TGCAGTGCGCTGAACCTGAACACTGAAGCTTTCTTT	CSALNLNTEAFF
TRBV20-1	NA	TRBJ1-5	many	TGCAGTGCTAGATCTCCGGGGCATAGCAATCAGCCCCAGCATTTT	CSARSPGHSNQPQHF
TRBV5-4	TRBD2	TRBJ2-7	NA	TGTGCCAGCAGCCACCAACGAGGGACTAGCGGGAGGTACTACCAACCCTACGAGCAGTACTTC	CASSHQRGTSGRYYQPYEQYF
TRBV4-1	NA	TRBJ1-3	NA	TGCGCCAGCAGCCCCTGGATGGGCTCTGAAAACACCATATATTTT	CASSPWMGSENTIYF
TRBV29-1	NA	TRBJ2-2	few	TGCAGCGTTGATAGCTCTCACACCGGGGAGCTGTTTTTT	CSVDSSHTGELFF
TRBV10-3	NA	TRBJ1-2	many	TGTGCCATCAGTGAGGAGGGTTCCTATGGCTACACCTTC	CAISEEGSYGYTF
TRBV28	NA	TRBJ1-1	few	TGTGCCAGCAATGTGGAGGGGACGGGCACTGAAGCTTTCTTT	CASNVEGTGTEAFF
TRBV10-1	NA	TRBJ2-7	few	TGCGCCAGCAGTGTCCGGGACTGGTCCTACGAGCAGTACTTC	CASSVRDWSYEQYF
TRBV2	NA	TRBJ1-2	few	TGTGCCAGCAGAGGGGAGGAGGAGGGCTACACCTTC	CASRGEEEGYTF
TRBV28	TRBD1	TRBJ2-1	NA	TGTGCCAGCAGGAGCCGCGGACAGGGGGGATTGAACAATGAGCAGTTCTTC	CASRSRGQGGLNNEQFF
TRBV9	NA	TRBJ1-3	many	TGTGCCAGCAGCGTAGACATCCACTCTGGAAACACCATATATTTT	CASSVDIHSGNTIYF
TRBV4-1	TRBD2	TRBJ2-7	few	TGCGCCAGCAGCCCCGGACTAGCGGAGGTATACGAGCAGTACTTC	CASSPGLAEVYEQYF
TRBV12-5	NA	TRBJ1-1	NA	TGTGCTAGTGGTTTGGGAGGCGGATGGGCTTTCTTT	CASGLGGGWAFF
TRBV6-6	NA	TRBJ1-5	few	TGTGCCAGCAGCCGGGCAGGCAATCAGCCCCAGCATTTT	CASSRAGNQPQHF
TRBV30	TRBD1	TRBJ2-3	few	TGTGCCTGGAGTATTGGGACAGGGGGTGATACGCAGTATTTT	CAWSIGTGGDTQYF
TRBV18	NA	TRBJ2-1	few	TGTGCCAGCTCACCATTAGTTGGTCGGGATGAGCAGTTCTTC	CASSPLVGRDEQFF
TRBV5-4	NA	TRBJ2-7	few	TGTGCCAGCAGCCTAGTGGATCGTCCCTACGAGCAGTACTTC	CASSLVDRPYEQYF
TRBV10-3	NA	TRBJ1-4	NA	TGTGCCATCAGTGAGGGGAGGGATGAAAAACTGTTTTTT	CAISEGRDEKLFF
TRBV6-2/TRBV6-3	NA	TRBJ2-1	NA	TGTGCCAGCAGTTACGGACGGGCCCGGAACAATGAGCAGTTCTTC	CASSYGRARNNEQFF
TRBV24-1	NA	TRBJ2-2	few	TGTGCCACCAGGGGCCCGGTCACCGGGGAGCTGTTTTTT	CATRGPVTGELFF
TRBV29-1	NA	TRBJ2-1	NA	TGCAGCGTTGAAGTATGGAGCTACAATGAGCAGTTCTTC	CSVEVWSYNEQFF
TRBV5-4	TRBD2	TRBJ2-7	medium-sized	TGTGCCAGCAGCGGGGGACTAGCGGGGGTCTACGAGCAGTACTTC	CASSGGLAGVYEQYF
TRBV7-6	TRBD2	TRBJ2-3	NA	TGTGCCAGCAGCTTACGGACTAGCGGGGTTGTAGATACGCAGTATTTT	CASSLRTSGVVDTQYF
TRBV6-1	TRBD2	TRBJ2-1	once	TGTGCCAGCAGTGACGACAGCTTCGGGACTAGCGGGATTAATGAGCAGTTCTTC	CASSDDSFGTSGINEQFF
TRBV5-1	TRBD1	TRBJ2-1	few	TGCGCCAGCAGCACGGGACAGGGGGACTACAATGAGCAGTTCTTC	CASSTGQGDYNEQFF
TRBV11-2	NA	TRBJ2-3	NA	TGTGCCAGCGACCCCGACTACCAGGGAGATACGCAGTATTTT	CASDPDYQGDTQYF
TRBV4-1	NA	TRBJ2-3	NA	TGCGCCAGCAGCCAAGAAGGTGCCGGACCGTTGCTAGATACGCAGTATTTT	CASSQEGAGPLLDTQYF
TRBV20-1	TRBD2	TRBJ2-7	NA	TGCAGTGCTAGAGAAACTAGCGGGAGTGGAGAGCAGTACTTC	CSARETSGSGEQYF
TRBV11-2	NA	TRBJ2-5	NA	TGTGCCAGCAGTCGCGGACAGATCCAAGAGACCCAGTACTTC	CASSRGQIQETQYF
TRBV18	TRBD1	TRBJ2-7	once	TGTGCCAGCTCACCCCTCGGACAGGGCGAAGACGAGCAGTACTTC	CASSPLGQGEDEQYF
TRBV29-1	NA	TRBJ1-1	few	TGCAGCGTTGAAGAAGCAGTGAACACTGAAGCTTTCTTT	CSVEEAVNTEAFF
TRBV5-4	TRBD1	TRBJ2-1	few	TGTGCCAGCAGCCTTGACAGGGGGGCCTACAATGAGCAGTTCTTC	CASSLDRGAYNEQFF
TRBV28	NA	TRBJ1-6	NA	TGTGCCAGCAGTTGGAAGTCGGTAGGGTCACCCCTCCACTTT	CASSWKSVGSPLHF
TRBV3-1	NA	TRBJ2-2	NA	TGTGCCAGCAGCCAAGCTCCGTCAGACACCGGGGAGCTGTTTTTT	CASSQAPSDTGELFF
TRBV11-1	TRBD1	TRBJ2-7	NA	TGTGCCAGCAGCCCGACAGGGCCCTACGAGCAGTACTTC	CASSPTGPYEQYF
TRBV4-1	NA	TRBJ2-5	few	TGCGCCAGCAGCCCGATTAGGGGGGGCTTAGAAGAGACCCAGTACTTC	CASSPIRGGLEETQYF
TRBV27	TRBD2	TRBJ2-2	NA	TGTGCCAGCGGCCTCGGGAGGACCTCCACCGGGGAGCTGTTTTTT	CASGLGRTSTGELFF